Below, one T cell receptor beta chain is given with its context. The antigen remains undetermined. V trimming: 2 bases; J trimming: 8 bases; junction bases outside the gene matches: 6. Looked up from germline, CDR1 is SGHTA and CDR2 is FQGTGA. The CDR3 runs to 14 residues. At survey level, the immunoSEQ assay was run in its v3.0 version. Assay: immunoSEQ multiplex PCR; the TCRdb copy retains only in-frame clones and omits some. The sample has 25,000 to 30,000 clones, around 90% seen once; the top ten hold 3% to 4.5%. This specimen comes from a study of long-term antiretroviral therapy in people with HIV. General observations from the study: Pre-ART clonal expansion yielded clones that dominated the repertoire at all time points.

The clonotype comes from a woman between 18 and 29 years old with HIV. The chain carries TRBV7-3 and TRBJ1-2; 9 bases map to TRBD1. The source was unsorted PBMCs, collected 1.8 years after starting antiretroviral therapy. CDR3 protein: CASSLARTGDGYTF. The CDR3 DNA is TGTGCCAGCAGCTTAGCAAGGACAGGGGACGGCTACACCTTC.